These 14 T cell receptor beta chains were sequenced from one sample in a study of T-cell reconstitution after alpha-beta-depleted transplantation in children. A library of TCRbeta sequences, prepared with unique molecular identifiers, was generated. TCRdb analysed the PCR reads with MiXCR anew, one entry per CDR3 protein. The repertoire holds 55,000 to 90,000 distinct CDR3 sequences, with roughly 5.2% as singletons. Material: PBMCs, mostly from graft donor cells, obtained 180 days after TCRalphabeta/CD19-depleted stem cell transplant. The source is a boy under two years old who had a stem cell transplant for acute myeloid leukemia, so the T cells may come from the graft donor.

This clonotype has ten or more counts. V gene TRBV15 combines with J gene TRBJ1-4; D unclear. Germline CDR1 and CDR2: LNHNV and YYDKDF (reference sequence). This CDR3 comprises 15 residues. The ends were cut back, 3 bases at V and 0 bases at J, with 8 bases in the middle. Here the CDR3 reads CATSRTGTTNEKLFF. DNA for the CDR3: TGTGCCACCAGCAGGACCGGAACAACTAATGAAAAACTGTTTTTT.

Many counts were recorded for this clonotype. A much larger clone lies a single base off, so this may be a read error. The rearrangement joins TRBV20-1 to TRBJ2-3, with D maybe TRBD1 (6 bases). Germline V CDR1 and CDR2: DFQATT, SNEGSKA (reference sequence). The CDR3 is made up of 15 amino acids. This chain's CDR3 is CSARDAAGDVDTQYF. For the CDR3, the DNA is TGCAGTGCCAGAGACGCGGCAGGGGATGTAGATACGCAGTATTTT.

This clonotype was counted ten times or more. The V and J genes are TRBV29-1 and TRBJ2-1, with D unclear. Per the germline V gene, CDR1 is SQVTM and CDR2 is ANQGSEA. The length of the CDR3 is 12 residues. This CDR3 reads CSTPGLTNEQFF. DNA for the CDR3: TGCAGTACCCCAGGCCTAACCAATGAGCAGTTCTTC.

This clonotype was counted many times. The genes are TRBV7-2 and TRBJ2-7, with 9 nucleotides matching TRBD1. The trim removed 3 bases at V and 3 bases at J, leaving 3 bases unmatched. Germline CDR1 and CDR2: SGHTA and FQGNSA. The CDR3 covers 14 residues. The CDR3 bases are TGTGCCAGCAGCTTGGGACAGGGATACTACGAGCAGTACTTC. Its protein product is CASSLGQGYYEQYF.

This clonotype was seen at least ten times. The junction shows a germline mismatch at one end, possibly a read error. The gene calls are TRBV15 and TRBJ2-3; D uncertain. The germline CDR1 and CDR2 sequences are LNHNV and YYDKDF (reference sequence). The CDR3 is made up of 15 amino acids. The CDR3 nucleotides read TGTGCCACCAGCGGAGAGAATGCCCTTTTGGATACGCAGTATTTT. It encodes CATSGENALLDTQYF.

This clonotype was recorded many times. The chain uses TRBV5-1 and TRBJ2-2; 8 bases agree with TRBD1. CDR3 length: 14 amino acids. V lost 3 bases and J lost 6; bases outside the gene matches: 4. Germline values: CDR1 SGHRS, CDR2 YFSETQ. DNA for the CDR3: TGCGCCAGCAGCTCCCAGGGGGCGCCCGGGGAGCTGTTTTTT. It specifies CASSSQGAPGELFF.

At least ten counts were recorded for this clonotype. The chain combines TRBV12-3 or TRBV12-4 with TRBJ1-2; D ambiguous. The germline V and J ends were trimmed by 7 bases and 1 base, with 10 bases remaining between them. The CDR3 spans 13 residues. This CDR3 reads CASTPRVNYGYTF. The CDR3 nucleotides read TGTGCCAGCACCCCGAGGGTTAACTATGGCTACACCTTC.

This clonotype was counted at least ten times. The chain joins TRBV7-2 to TRBJ2-3, with D perhaps TRBD1 (6 bases). V shed 5 bases and J shed 4 bases, with 10 bases lying between them. The CDR3 spans 13 residues. Germline V gives CDR1 SGHTA, CDR2 FQGNSA. CDR3: CASSLYRADTQYF. CDR3 bases: TGTGCCAGCAGCCTGTACAGGGCAGATACGCAGTATTTT.

Many counts were recorded for this clonotype. The chain couples TRBV6-1 to TRBJ2-7, with 9 bases that match TRBD2. J was trimmed by 6 bases and V by 10 bases; bases with no gene match: 19. CDR1 is MNHNS, CDR2 SASEGT, per germline. The CDR3 covers 16 residues. The CDR3 protein is CATLRPPGTSPREQYF. DNA of the CDR3: TGTGCCACCCTACGTCCACCCGGGACTAGCCCACGCGAGCAGTACTTC.

This clonotype was recorded many times. The CDR3, as DNA: TGCAGTGCTAGCCTCCCGGGACAGGGGCGCGGCTACACCTTC. Residues: CSASLPGQGRGYTF. V usage is TRBV20-1 and J usage is TRBJ1-2; 10 bases align to TRBD1. Germline CDR1 and CDR2: DFQATT and SNEGSKA (reference sequence). The CDR3 runs 14 residues. Trimming cost V 3 bases and J 8 bases; bases outside gene matches: 9.

This clonotype was seen at least ten times. V usage is TRBV20-1 and J usage is TRBJ2-1, with 10 nucleotides matching TRBD1. Germline V gene sequence: CDR1 DFQATT, CDR2 SNEGSKA (reference sequence). V shed 5 bases, J shed 7 bases, and the junction held 8 bases outside the gene matches. The CDR3 spans 14 residues. CDR3 DNA: TGCAGTGCTCCTGACAGGGGGCGTAGTAATGAGCAGTTCTTC. This translates into CSAPDRGRSNEQFF.

This clonotype appeared a few times. The chain has TRBV7-2 and TRBJ2-7; D is possibly TRBD1 or TRBD2 (5 bases each). The germline V gene has CDR1 SGHTA and CDR2 FQGNSA. The V and J ends lost 0 bases and 3 bases respectively, with 12 bases between them. The CDR3 length is 15 residues. CDR3 amino acids: CASSLAQGVLYEQYF. CDR3 bases: TGTGCCAGCAGCTTAGCTCAGGGAGTTCTCTACGAGCAGTACTTC. Together with reference TRBV7-2 and TRBJ2-7, the CDR3 gives the full variable domain: GAGVSQSPSNKVTEKGKDVELRCDPISGHTALYWYRQSLGQGLEFLIYFQGNSAPDKSGLPSDRFSAERTGGSVSTLTIQRTQQEDSAVYLCASSLAQGVLYEQYFGPGTRLTVT.

This clonotype has ten or more counts. The V call is TRBV29-1, the J call TRBJ1-2; 9 bases agree with TRBD1. Per germline, CDR1 SQVTM and CDR2 ANQGSEA. After removal of 2 bases from V and 7 bases from J, the junction contained 2 bases not matched to a gene. The CDR3 length is 12 residues. Here the CDR3 reads CSVETGGLGYTF. CDR3 DNA: TGCAGCGTTGAAACAGGGGGCCTTGGCTACACCTTC. Filled out from reference TRBV29-1 and TRBJ1-2, the complete variable domain reads SAVISQKPSRDICQRGTSLTIQCQVDSQVTMMFWYRQQPGQSLTLIATANQGSEATYESGFVIDKFPISRPNLTFSTLTVSNMSPEDSSIYLCSVETGGLGYTFGSGTRLTVV.

This clonotype showed up many times. This sequence joins TRBV7-2 and TRBJ2-1; D tentatively fits TRBD1 or TRBD2 (6 bases each). The germline gives CDR1 SGHTA, CDR2 FQGNSA. The CDR3 loop spans 14 amino acids. V lost 6 bases and J lost 6, with 15 bases in between. The CDR3 bases are TGTGCCAGCAGTAAGACTAGAGGGGGCAATGAGCAGTTCTTC. Translating gives CASSKTRGGNEQFF. Drawing the rest from reference TRBV7-2 and TRBJ2-1, the complete variable domain is GAGVSQSPSNKVTEKGKDVELRCDPISGHTALYWYRQSLGQGLEFLIYFQGNSAPDKSGLPSDRFSAERTGGSVSTLTIQRTQQEDSAVYLCASSKTRGGNEQFFGPGTRLTVL.